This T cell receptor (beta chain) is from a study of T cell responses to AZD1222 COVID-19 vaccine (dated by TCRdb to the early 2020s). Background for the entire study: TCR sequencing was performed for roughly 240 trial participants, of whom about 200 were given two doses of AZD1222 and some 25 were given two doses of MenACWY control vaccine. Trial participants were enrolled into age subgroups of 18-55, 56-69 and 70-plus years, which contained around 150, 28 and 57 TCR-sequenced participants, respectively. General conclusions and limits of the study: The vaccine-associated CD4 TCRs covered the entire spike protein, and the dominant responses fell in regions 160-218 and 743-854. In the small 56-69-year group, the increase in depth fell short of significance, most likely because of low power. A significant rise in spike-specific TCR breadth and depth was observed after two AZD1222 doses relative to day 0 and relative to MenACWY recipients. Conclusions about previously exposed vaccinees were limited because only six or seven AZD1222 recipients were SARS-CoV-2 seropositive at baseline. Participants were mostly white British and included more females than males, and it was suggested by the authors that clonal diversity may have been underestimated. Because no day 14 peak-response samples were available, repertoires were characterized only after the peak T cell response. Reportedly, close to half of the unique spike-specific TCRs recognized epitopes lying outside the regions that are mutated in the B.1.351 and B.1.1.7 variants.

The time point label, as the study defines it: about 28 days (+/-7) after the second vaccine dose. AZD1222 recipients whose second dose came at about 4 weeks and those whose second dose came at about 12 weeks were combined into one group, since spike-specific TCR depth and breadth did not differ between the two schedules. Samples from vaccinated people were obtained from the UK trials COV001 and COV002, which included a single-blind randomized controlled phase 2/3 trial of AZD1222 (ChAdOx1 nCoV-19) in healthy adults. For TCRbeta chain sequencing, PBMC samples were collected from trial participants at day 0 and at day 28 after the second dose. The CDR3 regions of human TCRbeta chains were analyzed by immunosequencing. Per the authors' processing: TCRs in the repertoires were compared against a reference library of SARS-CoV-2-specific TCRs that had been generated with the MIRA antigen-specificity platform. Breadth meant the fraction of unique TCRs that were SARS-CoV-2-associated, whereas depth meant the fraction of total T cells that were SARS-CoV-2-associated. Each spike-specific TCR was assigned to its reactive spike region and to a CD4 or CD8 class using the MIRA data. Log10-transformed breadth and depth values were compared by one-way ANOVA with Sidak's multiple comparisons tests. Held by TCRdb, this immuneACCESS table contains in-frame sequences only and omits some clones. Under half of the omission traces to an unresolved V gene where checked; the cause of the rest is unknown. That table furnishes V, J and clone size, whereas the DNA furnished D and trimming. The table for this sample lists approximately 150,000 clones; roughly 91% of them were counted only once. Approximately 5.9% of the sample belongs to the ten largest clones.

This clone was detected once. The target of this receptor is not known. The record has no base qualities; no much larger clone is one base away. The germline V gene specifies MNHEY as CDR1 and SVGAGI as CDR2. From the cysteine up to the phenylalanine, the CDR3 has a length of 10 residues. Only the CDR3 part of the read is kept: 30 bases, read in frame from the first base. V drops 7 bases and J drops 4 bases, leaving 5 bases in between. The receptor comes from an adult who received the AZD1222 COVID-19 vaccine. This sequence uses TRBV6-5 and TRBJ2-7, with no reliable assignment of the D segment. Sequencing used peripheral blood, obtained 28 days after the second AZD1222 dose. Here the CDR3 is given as CASTGYEQYF. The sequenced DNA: TGTGCCAGCACTGGGTACGAGCAGTACTTC.